This T cell receptor beta chain originates from a study of blood T cell repertoires in COVID-19. Looking at the study overall: T cells, B-cell-depleted T cells, or PBMCs supplied cDNA or gDNA.

Recruitment covered 20 to 25 US areas and drew participants whose ages spanned about 18 to 100 years. Cohort assignment relied on participant-reported clinical history. This clone was counted a single time. As processed by the authors: Amplified reference gene primers provided the basis for estimating nucleated cell counts. The assay was immunoSEQ multiplex PCR, and TCRdb's table has in-frame clones only and misses some. V and J calls and clone size are as listed in that table; D and trimming were resolved from the DNA. Found here are roughly 250,000 clones, about 83% of them singletons; the top ten hold 2% to 2.5%. The germline CDR1 and CDR2 sequences are SGHNT and YENEEA. The CDR3 length is 15 residues. The ends lost 5 bases at V and 6 bases at J; junction bases unmatched: 8.

The material sequenced was PBMCs or T cells enriched from blood (not recorded which). This TCR was sampled from a woman between 50 and 59 years old who had recovered from COVID-19. This chain joins TRBV11-3 and TRBJ1-5, with 9 bases identical to TRBD1. CDR3 sequence: CASSAGQGDPQPQHF. CDR3 coding DNA: TGTGCCAGCAGCGCGGGACAGGGAGATCCTCAGCCCCAGCATTTT.